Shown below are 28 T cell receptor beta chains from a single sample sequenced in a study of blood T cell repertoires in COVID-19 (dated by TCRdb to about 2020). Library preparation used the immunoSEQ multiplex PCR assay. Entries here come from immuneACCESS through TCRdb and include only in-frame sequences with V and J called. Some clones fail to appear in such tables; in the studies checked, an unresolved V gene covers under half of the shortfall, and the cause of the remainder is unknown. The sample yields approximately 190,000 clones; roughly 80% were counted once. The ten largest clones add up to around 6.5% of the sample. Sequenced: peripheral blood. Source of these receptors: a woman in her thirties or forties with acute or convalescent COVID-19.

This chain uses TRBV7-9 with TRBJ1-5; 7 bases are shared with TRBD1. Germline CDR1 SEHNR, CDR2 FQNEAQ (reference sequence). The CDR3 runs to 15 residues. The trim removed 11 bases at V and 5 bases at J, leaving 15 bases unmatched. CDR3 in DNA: TGTGCCGCCGGGGGTGAGGGGGCGACTGATCAGCCCCAGCATTTT. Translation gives CAAGGEGATDQPQHF.

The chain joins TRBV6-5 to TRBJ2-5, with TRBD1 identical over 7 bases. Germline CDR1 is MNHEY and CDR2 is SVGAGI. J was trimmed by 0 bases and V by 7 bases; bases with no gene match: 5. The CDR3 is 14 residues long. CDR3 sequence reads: CASTPDRDQETQYF. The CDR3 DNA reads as TGTGCCAGCACCCCTGACAGGGACCAAGAGACCCAGTACTTC.

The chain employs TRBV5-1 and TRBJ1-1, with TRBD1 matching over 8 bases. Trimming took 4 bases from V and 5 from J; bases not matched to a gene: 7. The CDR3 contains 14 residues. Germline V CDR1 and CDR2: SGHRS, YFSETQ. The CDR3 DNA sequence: TGCGCCAGCAGCGGGGGACAGGCGGTGACTGAAGCTTTCTTT. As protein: CASSGGQAVTEAFF.

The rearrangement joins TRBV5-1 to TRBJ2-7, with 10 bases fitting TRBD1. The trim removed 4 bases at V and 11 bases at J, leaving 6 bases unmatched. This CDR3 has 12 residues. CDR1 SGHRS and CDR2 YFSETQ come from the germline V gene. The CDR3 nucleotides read TGCGCCAGCAGCGCGGGACAGGGGCCGGAGTACTTC. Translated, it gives CASSAGQGPEYF.

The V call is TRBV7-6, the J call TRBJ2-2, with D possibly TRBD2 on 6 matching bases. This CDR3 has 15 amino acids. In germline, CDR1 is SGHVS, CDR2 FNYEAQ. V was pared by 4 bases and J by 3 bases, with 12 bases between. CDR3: CASSSHPGDTGELFF. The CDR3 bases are TGTGCCAGCAGCTCCCACCCGGGGGACACCGGGGAGCTGTTTTTT. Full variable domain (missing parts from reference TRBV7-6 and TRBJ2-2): GAGVSQSPRYKVTKRGQDVALRCDPISGHVSLYWYRQALGQGPEFLTYFNYEAQQDKSGLPNDRFSAERPEGSISTLTIQRTEQRDSAMYRCASSSHPGDTGELFFGEGSRLTVL.

The CDR3 spells CASSQDHGGYAFF. The CDR3 bases are TGCGCCAGCAGCCAAGATCATGGGGGGTATGCTTTCTTT. J is TRBJ1-1 and V is TRBV4-1; TRBD1 might be the D (5 bases). V gave up 0 bases and J gave up 11 bases, with 13 bases separating them. The germline V gene encodes CDR1 MGHRA and CDR2 YSYEKL. The CDR3 length is 13 residues.

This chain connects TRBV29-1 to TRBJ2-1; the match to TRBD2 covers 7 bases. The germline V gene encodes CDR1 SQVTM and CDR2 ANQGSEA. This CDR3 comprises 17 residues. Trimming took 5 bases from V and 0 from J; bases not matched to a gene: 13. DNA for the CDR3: TGCAGCGTTTTTGGGGTTCGCGGGGGTGACTCCTACAATGAGCAGTTCTTC. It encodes CSVFGVRGGDSYNEQFF.

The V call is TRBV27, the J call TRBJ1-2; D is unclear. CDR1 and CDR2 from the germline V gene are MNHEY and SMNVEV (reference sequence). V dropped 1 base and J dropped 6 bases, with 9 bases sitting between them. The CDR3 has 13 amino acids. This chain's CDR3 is CASSLLGRDGYTF. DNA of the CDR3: TGTGCCAGCAGTTTATTGGGGAGGGATGGCTACACCTTC.

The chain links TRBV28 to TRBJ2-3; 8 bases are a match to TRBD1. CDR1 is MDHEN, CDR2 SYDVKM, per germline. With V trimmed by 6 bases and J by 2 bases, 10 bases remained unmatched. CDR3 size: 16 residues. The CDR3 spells CASSRTGNVFTDTQYF. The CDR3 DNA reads TGTGCCAGCAGCCGGACAGGGAATGTGTTCACAGATACGCAGTATTTT.

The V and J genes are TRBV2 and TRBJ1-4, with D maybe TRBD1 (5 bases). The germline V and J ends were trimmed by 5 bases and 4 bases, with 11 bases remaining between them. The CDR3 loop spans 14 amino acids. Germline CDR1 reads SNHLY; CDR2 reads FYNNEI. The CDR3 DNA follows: TGTGCCAGCAGTAATCGGCAGGGTAATGAAAAACTGTTTTTT. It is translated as CASSNRQGNEKLFF.

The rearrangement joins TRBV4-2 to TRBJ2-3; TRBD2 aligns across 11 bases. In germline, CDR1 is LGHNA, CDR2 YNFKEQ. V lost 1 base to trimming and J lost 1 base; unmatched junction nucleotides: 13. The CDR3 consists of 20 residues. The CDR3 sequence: CASSQGAGTSGFARTDTQYF. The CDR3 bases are TGTGCCAGCAGCCAAGGGGCCGGGACTAGCGGTTTCGCACGCACAGATACGCAGTATTTT.

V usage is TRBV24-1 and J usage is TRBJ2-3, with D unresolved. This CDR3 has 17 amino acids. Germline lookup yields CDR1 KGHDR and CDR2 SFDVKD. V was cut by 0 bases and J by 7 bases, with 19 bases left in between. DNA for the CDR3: TGTGCCACCAGTGATTTGGCCGTTAGCACTTCTGAAAATACGCAGTATTTT. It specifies CATSDLAVSTSENTQYF.

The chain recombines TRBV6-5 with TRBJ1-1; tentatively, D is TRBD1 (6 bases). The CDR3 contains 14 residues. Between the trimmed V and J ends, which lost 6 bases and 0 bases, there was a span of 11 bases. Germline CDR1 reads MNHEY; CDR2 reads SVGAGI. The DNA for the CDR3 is TGTGCCAGCAGGCAGGGGACTATGAACACTGAAGCTTTCTTT. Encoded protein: CASRQGTMNTEAFF.

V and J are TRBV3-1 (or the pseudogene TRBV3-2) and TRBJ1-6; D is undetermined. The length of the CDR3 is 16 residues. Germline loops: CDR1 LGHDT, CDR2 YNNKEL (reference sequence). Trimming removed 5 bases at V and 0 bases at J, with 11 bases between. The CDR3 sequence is CASSNEASSYNSPLHF. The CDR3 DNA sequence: TGTGCCAGCAGCAACGAGGCCAGCTCCTATAATTCACCCCTCCACTTT.

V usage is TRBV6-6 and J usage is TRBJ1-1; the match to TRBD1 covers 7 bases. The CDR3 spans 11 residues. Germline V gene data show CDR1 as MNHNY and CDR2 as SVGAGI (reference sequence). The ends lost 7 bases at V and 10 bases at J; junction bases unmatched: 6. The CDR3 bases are TGTGCCAGCACCAGAGACAGGGCAGCTTTCTTT. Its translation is CASTRDRAAFF.

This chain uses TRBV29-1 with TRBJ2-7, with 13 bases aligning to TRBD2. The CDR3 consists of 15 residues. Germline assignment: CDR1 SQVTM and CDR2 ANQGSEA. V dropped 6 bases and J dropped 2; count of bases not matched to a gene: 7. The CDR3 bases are TGCAGCGTCGCCGGGACTAGCGGGACAACCTACGAGCAGTACTTC. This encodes CSVAGTSGTTYEQYF.

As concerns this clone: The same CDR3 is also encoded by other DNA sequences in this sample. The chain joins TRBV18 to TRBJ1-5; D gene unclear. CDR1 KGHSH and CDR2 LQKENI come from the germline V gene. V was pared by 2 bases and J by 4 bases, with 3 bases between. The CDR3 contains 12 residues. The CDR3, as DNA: TGTGCCAGCTCACCATATAATCAGCCCCAGCATTTT. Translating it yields CASSPYNQPQHF. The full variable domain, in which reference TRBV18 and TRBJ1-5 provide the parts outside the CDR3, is NAGVMQNPRHLVRRRGQEARLRCSPMKGHSHVYWYRQLPEEGLKFMVYLQKENIIDESGMPKERFSAEFPKEGPSILRIQQVVRGDSAAYFCASSPYNQPQHFGDGTRLSIL.

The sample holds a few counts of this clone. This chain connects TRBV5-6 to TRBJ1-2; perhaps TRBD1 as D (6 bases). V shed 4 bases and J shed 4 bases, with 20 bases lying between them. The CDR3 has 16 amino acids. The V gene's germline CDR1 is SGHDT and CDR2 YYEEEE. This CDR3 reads CASSARLGQQLYGYTF. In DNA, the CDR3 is TGTGCCAGCAGCGCAAGGTTAGGACAGCAGCTCTATGGCTACACCTTC.

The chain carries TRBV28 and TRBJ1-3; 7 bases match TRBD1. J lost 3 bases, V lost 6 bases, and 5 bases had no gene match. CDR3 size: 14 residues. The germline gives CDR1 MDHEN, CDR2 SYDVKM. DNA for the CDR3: TGTGCCAGCAGCCTGGGACAGATTGGAAACACCATATATTTT. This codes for CASSLGQIGNTIYF.

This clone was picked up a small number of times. The CDR3 DNA reads as TGTGCCAGCAGCTTAATAGCGGGGGGTACAGATACGCAGTATTTT. As protein: CASSLIAGGTDTQYF. The chain combines TRBV7-6 with TRBJ2-3, with 10 bases that match TRBD2. Germline V gene data show CDR1 as SGHVS and CDR2 as FNYEAQ. CDR3 length: 15 residues. Trimming cost V 2 bases and J 3 bases; bases outside gene matches: 2.

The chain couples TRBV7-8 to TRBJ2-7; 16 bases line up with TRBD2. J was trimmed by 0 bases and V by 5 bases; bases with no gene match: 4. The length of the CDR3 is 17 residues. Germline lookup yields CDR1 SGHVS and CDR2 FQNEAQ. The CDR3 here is CASSTGLAGGSSYEQYF. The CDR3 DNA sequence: TGTGCCAGCAGCACGGGACTAGCGGGAGGGAGCTCCTACGAGCAGTACTTC.

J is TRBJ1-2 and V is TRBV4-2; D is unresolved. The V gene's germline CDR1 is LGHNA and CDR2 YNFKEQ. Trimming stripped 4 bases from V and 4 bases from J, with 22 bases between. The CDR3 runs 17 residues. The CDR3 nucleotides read TGTGCCAGCAGCCTCGCAAGTCGTACGGGAACGGGCTATGGCTACACCTTC. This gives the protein CASSLASRTGTGYGYTF.

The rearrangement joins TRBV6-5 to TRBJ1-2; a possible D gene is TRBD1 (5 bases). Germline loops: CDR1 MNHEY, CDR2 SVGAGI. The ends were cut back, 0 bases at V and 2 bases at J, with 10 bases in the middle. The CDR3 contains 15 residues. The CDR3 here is CASSYSRQGNYGYTF. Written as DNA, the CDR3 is TGTGCCAGCAGTTACTCCAGGCAGGGCAACTATGGCTACACCTTC.

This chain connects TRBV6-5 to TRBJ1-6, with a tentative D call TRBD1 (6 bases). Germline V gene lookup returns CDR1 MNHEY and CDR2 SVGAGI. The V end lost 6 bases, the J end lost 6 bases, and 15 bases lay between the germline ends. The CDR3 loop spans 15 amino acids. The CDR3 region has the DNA TGTGCCAGCAGGGCCACAGGGACCCTTAATTCACCCCTCCACTTT. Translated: CASRATGTLNSPLHF.

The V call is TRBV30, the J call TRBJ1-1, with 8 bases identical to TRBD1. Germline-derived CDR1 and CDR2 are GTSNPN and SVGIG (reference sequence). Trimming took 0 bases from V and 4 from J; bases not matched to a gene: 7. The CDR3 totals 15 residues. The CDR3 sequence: CAWSVSRTGPTEAFF. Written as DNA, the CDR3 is TGTGCCTGGAGTGTATCTCGGACAGGGCCCACTGAAGCTTTCTTT.

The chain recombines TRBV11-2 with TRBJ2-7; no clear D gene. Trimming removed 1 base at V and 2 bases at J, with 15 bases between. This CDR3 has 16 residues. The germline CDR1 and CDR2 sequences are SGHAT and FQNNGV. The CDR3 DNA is TGTGCCAGCAGCTTAGGTCCGATTGCAGGTGCCTACGAGCAGTACTTC. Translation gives CASSLGPIAGAYEQYF.

CDR3 coding DNA: TGTGCCTGGAGTGCGAGGGGGGACAGGTTTGAAAAACTGTTTTTT. Its protein is CAWSARGDRFEKLFF. V gene TRBV30 combines with J gene TRBJ1-4; 8 nucleotides line up with TRBD1. The CDR3 length is 15 residues. V shed 1 base and J 7 bases; nucleotides not matched to a gene: 8. Germline V lookup: CDR1 GTSNPN, CDR2 SVGIG (reference sequence).

CDR3 coding DNA: TGTGCCACCAGCGGTCCCGGCTATGGCTACACCTTC. This encodes CATSGPGYGYTF. This chain links TRBV15 with TRBJ1-2; D not certain. This CDR3 has 12 residues. Germline CDR1 is LNHNV and CDR2 is YYDKDF (reference sequence). V gave up 5 bases and J gave up 4 bases, with 8 bases separating them.